What follows are 29 T cell receptor beta chains derived from one specimen sequenced in a study of cytomegalovirus exposure and HLA in healthy donors. The PCR was carried out with 60 Vbeta primers and 13 Jbeta primers. Measured with immunoSEQ multiplex PCR; TCRdb has only the in-frame clones, and not every one. The data hold around 130,000 clones, with about 82% observed a single time. The sequencing input was PBMCs. The origin of the receptors is a boy aged 5-17 years in good health and CMV-seronegative.

This clone was picked up one time. The chain carries TRBV10-1 and TRBJ2-3, with 8 bases aligning to TRBD2. Trimming removed 5 bases from V and 0 bases from J; junction bases left unmatched: 7. Per the germline V gene, CDR1 is WNHNN and CDR2 is SYGVQD (reference sequence). This CDR3 is 16 amino acids long. The CDR3 DNA reads as TGCGCCAGCAGTCCCCTAGCGGGCCCTAGCACAGATACGCAGTATTTT. This encodes CASSPLAGPSTDTQYF.

The rearrangement joins TRBV25-1 to TRBJ2-7; a weak D match, TRBD1 (5 bases). There are 15 residues in the CDR3. Germline loops: CDR1 MGHDK, CDR2 SYGVNS. Trimming removed 6 bases from V and 3 bases from J, with 18 bases in between. CDR3 nucleotides: TGTGCCAGCAGCACCGCGACAGCCACTTTCTACGAGCAGTACTTC. Its protein is CASSTATATFYEQYF.

On this clone: Sequence at one end of the junction differs from germline and may be a read error. V usage is TRBV29-1 and J usage is TRBJ1-1; 7 bases map to TRBD1. Germline CDR1 is SQVTM and CDR2 is ANQGSEA. CDR3 length: 14 amino acids. Here the CDR3 reads CSLETGPESTEAFF. CDR3 in DNA: TGCAGCCTTGAGACAGGGCCGGAAAGCACTGAAGCTTTCTTT. The complete variable domain, with remaining parts taken from reference TRBV29-1 and TRBJ1-1, reads SAVISQKPSRDICQRGTSLTIQCQVDSQVTMMFWYRQQPGQSLTLIATANQGSEATYESGFVIDKFPISRPNLTFSTLTVSNMSPEDSSIYLCSLETGPESTEAFFGQGTRLTVV.

This clone is a singleton in its sample. Because the CDR3's place on the DNA is in doubt, the DNA is left out and the CDR3 is given as listed by TCRdb. V gene TRBV6-5 combines with J gene TRBJ1-1. Termini included, the CDR3 measures 13 amino acids. In germline, CDR1 is MNHEY, CDR2 SVGAGI. CDR3 loop: CASSYSWGVGTFF.

This sequence joins TRBV19 and TRBJ2-6; D is possibly TRBD2 (5 bases). There are 16 residues in the CDR3. The germline V gene has CDR1 LNHDA and CDR2 SQIVND (reference sequence). V lost 3 bases and J 1 base, leaving 10 bases between the germline ends. This CDR3 reads CASSIPRGSGANVLTF. In DNA form, the CDR3 reads TGTGCCAGTAGTATCCCCCGAGGGTCTGGGGCCAACGTCCTGACTTTC.

This chain joins TRBV5-6 and TRBJ1-5, with D perhaps TRBD1 (5 bases). Trimming left V 3 bases short and J 0 bases short, with 7 bases between. Germline loops: CDR1 SGHDT, CDR2 YYEEEE. This CDR3 has 14 residues. This CDR3 reads CASSSGLSNQPQHF. The CDR3 nucleotides read TGTGCCAGCAGCTCAGGGCTTAGCAATCAGCCCCAGCATTTT. Based on the CDR3 plus reference TRBV5-6 and TRBJ1-5, the full variable domain is DAGVTQSPTHLIKTRGQQVTLRCSPKSGHDTVSWYQQALGQGPQFIFQYYEEEERQRGNFPDRFSGHQFPNYSSELNVNALLLGDSALYLCASSSGLSNQPQHFGDGTRLSIL.

About this clone: The same CDR3 arises from other DNA sequences in this sample as well. V gene TRBV6-6 combines with J gene TRBJ2-7; D is possibly TRBD2 (5 bases). The CDR3 covers 12 residues. V lost 4 bases and J lost 4, with 8 bases in between. Germline V gene sequence: CDR1 MNHNY, CDR2 SVGAGI (reference sequence). CDR3 nucleotide sequence: TGTGCCAGCAGTTTCGGAGGTTACGAGCAGTACTTC. It specifies CASSFGGYEQYF.

The chain couples TRBV15 to TRBJ1-4; maybe TRBD1 (6 bases). From germline, CDR1 is LNHNV and CDR2 YYDKDF (reference sequence). CDR3 length equals 15 residues. Trimming took off 8 bases at V and 4 bases at J, with 17 bases between the two ends. CDR3 residues: CATRPGEGYNEKLFF. The CDR3 DNA reads as TGTGCCACCCGTCCAGGGGAGGGGTATAATGAAAAACTGTTTTTT.

This clone was recorded once. This chain joins TRBV27 and TRBJ1-2; TRBD1 matches 10 bases. V shed 8 bases and J 4 bases; nucleotides not matched to a gene: 10. Germline V CDR1 and CDR2: MNHEY, SMNVEV (reference sequence). The CDR3 extends over 15 amino acids. CDR3 DNA sequence: TGTGCCAGCGGGACAGGGGTTTATTGGGGCTATGGCTACACCTTC. Protein: CASGTGVYWGYGYTF.

The CDR3 sequence: CAISESGGQGDEQFF. For the CDR3, the DNA is TGTGCCATCAGTGAGAGCGGGGGGCAGGGCGATGAGCAGTTCTTC. This chain uses TRBV10-3 with TRBJ2-1; 9 positions match TRBD2. Per the germline V gene, CDR1 is ENHRY and CDR2 is SYGVKD. The CDR3 extends over 15 amino acids. The junction had 7 bases not matched to a gene; V was cut back by 2 bases and J by 8 bases.

This chain joins TRBV7-9 and TRBJ2-7, with 8 bases matching TRBD2. After removal of 4 bases from V and 3 bases from J, the junction contained 8 bases not matched to a gene. Germline V gene sequence: CDR1 SEHNR, CDR2 FQNEAQ (reference sequence). This CDR3 has 15 amino acids. DNA of the CDR3: TGTGCCAGCAGCTCTGGACTAGCAGCACTCTACGAGCAGTACTTC. As protein: CASSSGLAALYEQYF.

In its sample, this clone was seen a few times. The chain carries TRBV4-1 and TRBJ2-2; 7 positions match TRBD2. In germline, CDR1 is MGHRA, CDR2 YSYEKL. The CDR3 has 15 amino acids. Trimming cost V 8 bases and J 8 bases; bases outside gene matches: 14. The CDR3 DNA sequence: TGCGCCAGCGAGCCGGGGCTCGCGCGGGAGGGGGAGCTGTTTTTT. Translating it yields CASEPGLAREGELFF.

This chain connects TRBV7-2 to TRBJ2-3; D is undetermined. CDR3 length: 11 amino acids. Germline V gene lookup returns CDR1 SGHTA and CDR2 FQGNSA. The V gene lost 5 bases and the J gene lost 6 bases, with 6 bases spanning the gap. The CDR3 DNA sequence: TGTGCCAGCAGCCTATCGGATACGCAGTATTTT. Its protein is CASSLSDTQYF.

This chain joins TRBV29-1 and TRBJ2-7; possible D gene TRBD2, 5 bases. V was trimmed by 6 bases and J by 0 bases, leaving 12 bases between them. This CDR3 has 13 residues. Per germline, CDR1 SQVTM and CDR2 ANQGSEA. The CDR3 region is CSVSGLSSYEQYF. CDR3 sequence (DNA): TGCAGCGTGTCTGGACTGAGCTCCTACGAGCAGTACTTC.

The V call is TRBV5-4, the J call TRBJ2-3, with D hard to call. The germline gives CDR1 SGHNT, CDR2 YYREEE (reference sequence). The CDR3 loop spans 16 amino acids. V was trimmed by 0 bases and J by 1 base, leaving 12 bases between them. The CDR3 nucleotides are TGTGCCAGCAGCTTGGCCGAACATCGGGGCACAGATACGCAGTATTTT. This sequence encodes CASSLAEHRGTDTQYF.

This clone appeared once. The V call is TRBV5-1, the J call TRBJ1-4, with TRBD1 matching 8 bases. With V trimmed by 4 bases and J by 5 bases, 7 bases remained unmatched. The CDR3 spans 15 residues. Germline values: CDR1 SGHRS, CDR2 YFSETQ. The CDR3 reads CASSPTDRENEKLFF. The CDR3 DNA reads TGCGCCAGCAGCCCAACGGACAGGGAAAATGAAAAACTGTTTTTT.

The chain links TRBV30 to TRBJ2-7; unclear D gene. The length of the CDR3 is 12 residues. Germline V gene data show CDR1 as GTSNPN and CDR2 as SVGIG (reference sequence). V was trimmed by 0 bases and J by 2 bases, leaving 5 bases between them. The chain's CDR3 is CAWSVVAYEQYF. The CDR3 coding sequence is TGTGCCTGGAGTGTGGTAGCCTACGAGCAGTACTTC.

This clone was seen more than once but under ten times. The genes are TRBV5-1 and TRBJ2-2, with D maybe TRBD2 (6 bases). Germline V gives CDR1 SGHRS, CDR2 YFSETQ. The CDR3 runs 16 residues. Trimming took 8 bases from V and 0 from J, leaving 17 bases between them. Here the CDR3 DNA reads TGCGCCAGTTCGGGGAGGCAGGGAGCGAACACCGGGGAGCTGTTTTTT. Protein: CASSGRQGANTGELFF.

The J gene is TRBJ1-5, the V gene TRBV7-2, with D possibly matching TRBD1 (6 bases). The CDR3 contains 14 residues. Germline CDR1 reads SGHTA; CDR2 reads FQGNSA. With 5 bases removed from V and 0 bases from J, the gap between germline ends came to 8 bases. The CDR3 sequence: CASSLQGSNQPQHF. CDR3 coding DNA: TGTGCCAGCAGCCTACAGGGTAGCAATCAGCCCCAGCATTTT.

The CDR3: CATRGGPRGLAGDEQYF. CDR3 nucleotides: TGCGCCACCCGAGGGGGTCCTCGGGGACTAGCGGGAGACGAGCAGTACTTC. The genes are TRBV5-1 and TRBJ2-7; the match to TRBD2 covers 14 bases. The germline V gene encodes CDR1 SGHRS and CDR2 YFSETQ. V was pared by 9 bases and J by 5 bases, with 16 bases of the junction left unmatched. This CDR3 comprises 17 residues.

CDR3 amino acids: CASSRDSTGELFF. As DNA, the CDR3 is TGTGCCAGCAGCCGGGACTCCACCGGGGAGCTGTTTTTT. This chain connects TRBV7-9 to TRBJ2-2; the D gene is possibly TRBD2 (6 bases). V lost 5 bases, J lost 4 bases, and 8 bases lay in between. The CDR3 has 13 residues. Germline-derived CDR1 and CDR2 are SEHNR and FQNEAQ (reference sequence).

This clone has a single count. The V call is TRBV11-2, the J call TRBJ2-7, with 9 bases fitting TRBD2. Looked up from germline, CDR1 is SGHAT and CDR2 is FQNNGV. CDR3 length: 16 amino acids. After removal of 5 bases from V and 3 bases from J, the junction contained 11 bases not matched to a gene. CDR3 coding DNA: TGTGCCAGCAGCCCTGTCCCTAGCGGGACCTACTACGAGCAGTACTTC. Translating gives CASSPVPSGTYYEQYF.

This chain connects TRBV7-9 to TRBJ2-3; 9 nucleotides agree with TRBD1. Germline V gives CDR1 SEHNR, CDR2 FQNEAQ (reference sequence). CDR3 length equals 14 residues. The trim removed 4 bases at V and 3 bases at J, leaving 2 bases unmatched. CDR3: CASSSGTGTDTQYF. Written as DNA, the CDR3 is TGTGCCAGCAGCTCCGGGACAGGGACAGATACGCAGTATTTT.

This clone has just one count. This chain joins TRBV5-4 and TRBJ2-3, with D possibly being TRBD1 (6 bases). V was shortened by 4 bases and J by 4 bases, with 19 bases between the two germline ends. The germline CDR1 and CDR2 sequences are SGHNT and YYREEE (reference sequence). This CDR3 comprises 16 residues. The CDR3 protein is CASSGRGGSGPDTQYF. CDR3 DNA: TGTGCCAGCAGCGGACGAGGGGGATCAGGGCCAGATACGCAGTATTTT.

The V and J genes are TRBV6-1 and TRBJ1-5; D is undetermined. CDR1 is MNHNS, CDR2 SASEGT, per germline. The CDR3 has 13 residues. V dropped 10 bases and J dropped 4 bases, with 14 bases sitting between them. The CDR3: CAITERGNQPQHF. The CDR3 DNA follows: TGTGCCATAACGGAGCGGGGTAATCAGCCCCAGCATTTT.

The chain recombines TRBV9 with TRBJ2-2, with a weak D call TRBD2 (7 bases). Germline CDR1 reads SGDLS; CDR2 reads YYNGEE. This CDR3 is built from 15 residues. The ends were cut back, 0 bases at V and 6 bases at J, with 12 bases in the middle. CDR3 nucleotides: TGTGCCAGCAGCGTAGAAGGGGAGGGGGCCGGGGAGCTGTTTTTT. As protein: CASSVEGEGAGELFF.

The chain links TRBV27 to TRBJ2-7; 7 bases agree with TRBD1. CDR1 is MNHEY, CDR2 SMNVEV, per germline (reference sequence). V trimming: 5 bases; J trimming: 3 bases; junction bases outside the gene matches: 7. CDR3 length equals 14 residues. The CDR3 DNA is TGTGCCAGCAGTCCGGACAGGTCGATCTACGAGCAGTACTTC. Protein sequence: CASSPDRSIYEQYF.

The chain combines TRBV6-1 with TRBJ2-7; D is perhaps TRBD1 (6 bases). This CDR3 comprises 12 residues. Looked up from germline, CDR1 is MNHNS and CDR2 is SASEGT. V gave up 6 bases and J gave up 5 bases, with 11 bases separating them. CDR3 DNA sequence: TGTGCCAGCAGCTGGGACATCAACGAGCAGTACTTC. Its translation is CASSWDINEQYF.

About this clone: The same CDR3 also results from other DNA sequences found in this sample. This rearrangement joins TRBV6-1 to TRBJ1-5; 8 bases map to TRBD1. The ends lost 3 bases at V and 1 base at J; junction bases unmatched: 2. Germline CDR1 is MNHNS and CDR2 is SASEGT. The CDR3 runs 15 residues. The CDR3 coding sequence is TGTGCCAGCAGTGAGGACAGGGTGAGCAATCAGCCCCAGCATTTT. As protein: CASSEDRVSNQPQHF.